The TCR beta chain described here comes from a study of T cell responses to AZD1222 COVID-19 vaccine. This CDR3 region has 14 residues. Trimming removed 2 bases at V and 9 bases at J, with 15 bases between. The germline V gene encodes CDR1 SGHVS and CDR2 FQNEAQ. Sequencing was performed with immunoSEQ multiplex PCR; in TCRdb, only in-frame clones are kept and a portion is missing. Of 70,000 to 95,000 clones in the sample, around 90% are singletons; the top ten hold around 8%. The sample was peripheral blood, taken 28 days after the second AZD1222 dose. The clonotype comes from an adult who received the AZD1222 COVID-19 vaccine. The chain uses TRBV7-8 and TRBJ2-3; maybe TRBD2 (5 bases). The CDR3 reads CASSLSSVRGTQYF. CDR3 coding DNA: TGTGCCAGCAGCTTAAGTAGCGTTAGAGGCACGCAGTATTTT.